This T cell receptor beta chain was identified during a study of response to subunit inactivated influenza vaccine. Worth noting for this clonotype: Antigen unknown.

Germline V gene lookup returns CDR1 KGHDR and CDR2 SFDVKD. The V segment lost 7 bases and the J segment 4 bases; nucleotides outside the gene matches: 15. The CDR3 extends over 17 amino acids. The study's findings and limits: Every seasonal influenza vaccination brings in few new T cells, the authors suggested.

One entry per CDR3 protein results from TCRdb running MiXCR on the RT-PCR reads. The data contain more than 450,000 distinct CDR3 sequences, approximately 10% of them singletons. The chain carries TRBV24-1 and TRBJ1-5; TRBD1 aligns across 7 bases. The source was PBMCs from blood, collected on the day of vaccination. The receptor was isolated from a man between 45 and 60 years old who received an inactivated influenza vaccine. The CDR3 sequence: CATRSRRGQDQNQPQHF. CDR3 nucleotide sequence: TGTGCCACCAGGAGCAGAAGAGGACAGGACCAGAATCAGCCCCAGCATTTT.